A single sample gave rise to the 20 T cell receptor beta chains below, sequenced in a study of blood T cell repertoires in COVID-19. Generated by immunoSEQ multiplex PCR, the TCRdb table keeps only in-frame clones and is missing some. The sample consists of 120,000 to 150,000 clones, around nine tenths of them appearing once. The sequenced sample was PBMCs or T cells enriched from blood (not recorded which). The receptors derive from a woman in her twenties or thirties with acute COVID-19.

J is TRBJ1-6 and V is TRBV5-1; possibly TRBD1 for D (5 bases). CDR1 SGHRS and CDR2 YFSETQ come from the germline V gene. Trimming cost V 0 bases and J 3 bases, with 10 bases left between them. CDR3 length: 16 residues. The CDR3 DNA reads TGCGCCAGCAGCTTGGCCCCGCAGGGCTATAATTCACCCCTCCACTTT. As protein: CASSLAPQGYNSPLHF.

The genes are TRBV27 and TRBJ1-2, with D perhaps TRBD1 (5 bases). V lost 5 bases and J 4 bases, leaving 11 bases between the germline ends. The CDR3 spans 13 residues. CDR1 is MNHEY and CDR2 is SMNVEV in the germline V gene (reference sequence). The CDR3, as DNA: TGTGCCAGCAGTCAAGACAGCCTCTATGGCTACACCTTC. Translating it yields CASSQDSLYGYTF.

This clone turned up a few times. The CDR3 protein is CASSSMGTSFTGELFF. As DNA, the CDR3 is TGTGCCAGCAGCTCCATGGGGACTAGTTTCACCGGGGAGCTGTTTTTT. The rearrangement uses TRBV13 and TRBJ2-2, with 8 bases matching TRBD2. J gave up 4 bases and V 4 bases, and 8 bases lay outside the gene matches. The CDR3 loop spans 16 amino acids. Germline CDR1 is PRHDT and CDR2 is FYEKMQ (reference sequence).

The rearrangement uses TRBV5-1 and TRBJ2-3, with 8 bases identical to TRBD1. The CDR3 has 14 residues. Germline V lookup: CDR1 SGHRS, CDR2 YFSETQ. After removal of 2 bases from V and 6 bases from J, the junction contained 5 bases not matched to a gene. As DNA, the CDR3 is TGCGCCAGCAGCTTCGGACAGGGAAGGGATACGCAGTATTTT. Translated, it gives CASSFGQGRDTQYF.

The CDR3 here is CASTLPSGSIYNSPLHF. The CDR3 coding sequence is TGTGCCAGCACCCTCCCCTCAGGGTCCATCTATAATTCACCCCTCCACTTT. The genes are TRBV7-2 and TRBJ1-6, with TRBD1 as a possible D gene (5 bases). CDR1 is SGHTA, CDR2 FQGNSA, per germline. The CDR3 is made up of 17 amino acids. V was cut by 7 bases and J by 3 bases, with 19 bases left in between.

The CDR3 here is CASSLEASGSGETQYF. As DNA, the CDR3 is TGCGCCAGCAGCTTGGAAGCTAGCGGGAGCGGAGAGACCCAGTACTTC. The chain recombines TRBV5-1 with TRBJ2-5; the match to TRBD2 covers 10 bases. With V trimmed by 0 bases and J by 4 bases, 6 bases remained unmatched. Germline V gene data show CDR1 as SGHRS and CDR2 as YFSETQ. This CDR3 is built from 16 residues.

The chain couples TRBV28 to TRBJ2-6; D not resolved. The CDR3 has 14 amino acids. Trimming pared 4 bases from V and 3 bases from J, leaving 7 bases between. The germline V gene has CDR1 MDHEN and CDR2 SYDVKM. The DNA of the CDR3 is TGTGCCAGCAGTTCCCCGGGTGGGGCCAACGTCCTGACTTTC. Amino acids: CASSSPGGANVLTF.

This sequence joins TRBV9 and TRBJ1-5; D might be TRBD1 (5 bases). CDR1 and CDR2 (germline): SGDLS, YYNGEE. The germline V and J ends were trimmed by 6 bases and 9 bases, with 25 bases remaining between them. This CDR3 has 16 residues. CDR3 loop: CASTTGGVGRFGPQHF. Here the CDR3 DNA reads TGTGCCAGCACTACCGGGGGGGTCGGACGCTTCGGGCCCCAGCATTTT.

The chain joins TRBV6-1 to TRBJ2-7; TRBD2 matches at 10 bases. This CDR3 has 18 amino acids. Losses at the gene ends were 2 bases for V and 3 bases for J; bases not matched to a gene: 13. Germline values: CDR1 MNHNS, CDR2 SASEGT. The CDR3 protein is CASSEIPPASGSIYEQYF. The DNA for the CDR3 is TGTGCCAGCAGTGAAATCCCGCCCGCTAGCGGGAGTATCTACGAGCAGTACTTC.

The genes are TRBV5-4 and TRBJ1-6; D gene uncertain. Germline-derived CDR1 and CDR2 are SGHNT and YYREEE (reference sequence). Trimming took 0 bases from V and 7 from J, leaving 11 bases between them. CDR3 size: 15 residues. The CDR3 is CASSLGQSRNSPLHF. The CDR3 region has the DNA TGTGCCAGCAGCTTGGGACAATCGCGCAATTCACCCCTCCACTTT.

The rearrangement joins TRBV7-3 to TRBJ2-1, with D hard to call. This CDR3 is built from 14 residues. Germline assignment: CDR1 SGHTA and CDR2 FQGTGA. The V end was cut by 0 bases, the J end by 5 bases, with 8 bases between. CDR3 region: CASSLTYSNNEQFF. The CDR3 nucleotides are TGTGCCAGCAGCTTAACGTACTCTAACAATGAGCAGTTCTTC. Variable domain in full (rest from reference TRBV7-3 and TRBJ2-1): GAGVSQTPSNKVTEKGKYVELRCDPISGHTALYWYRQSLGQGPEFLIYFQGTGAADDSGLPNDRFFAVRPEGSVSTLKIQRTERGDSAVYLCASSLTYSNNEQFFGPGTRLTVL.

The CDR3 nucleotides are TGTGCCAGCAGTCCCCTCGGTAGGGGCAATGAGCAGTTCTTC. It codes for CASSPLGRGNEQFF. The J gene is TRBJ2-1, the V gene TRBV28; TRBD1 might be the D (5 bases). The CDR3 spans 14 residues. Deletions cut 5 bases from V and 6 bases from J, with 14 bases between. Per germline, CDR1 MDHEN and CDR2 SYDVKM.

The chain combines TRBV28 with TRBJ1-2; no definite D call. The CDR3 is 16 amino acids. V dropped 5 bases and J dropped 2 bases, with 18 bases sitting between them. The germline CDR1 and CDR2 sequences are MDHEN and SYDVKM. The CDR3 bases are TGTGCCAGCAGTAGTCCCCGAGGACTGATAAACTATGGCTACACCTTC. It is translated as CASSSPRGLINYGYTF.

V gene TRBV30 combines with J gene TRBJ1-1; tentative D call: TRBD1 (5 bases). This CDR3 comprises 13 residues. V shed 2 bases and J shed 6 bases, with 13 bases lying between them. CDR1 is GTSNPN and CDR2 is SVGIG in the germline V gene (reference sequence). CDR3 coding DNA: TGTGCCTGGAGTTCTGACAGTTGGGCTGAAGCTTTCTTT. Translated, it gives CAWSSDSWAEAFF.

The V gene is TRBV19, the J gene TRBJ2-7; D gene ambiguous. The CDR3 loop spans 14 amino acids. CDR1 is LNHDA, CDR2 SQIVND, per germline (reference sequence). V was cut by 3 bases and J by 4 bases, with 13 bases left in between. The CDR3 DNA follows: TGTGCCAGTAGTATGTTCTCCGGGTCATACGAGCAGTACTTC. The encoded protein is CASSMFSGSYEQYF.

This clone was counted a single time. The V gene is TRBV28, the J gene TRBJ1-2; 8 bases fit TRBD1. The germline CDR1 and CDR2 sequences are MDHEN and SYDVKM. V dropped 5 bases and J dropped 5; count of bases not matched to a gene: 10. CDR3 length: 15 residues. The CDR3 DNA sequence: TGTGCCAGCAGTCCAGGACAGGGTGGTAAATATGGCTACACCTTC. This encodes CASSPGQGGKYGYTF.

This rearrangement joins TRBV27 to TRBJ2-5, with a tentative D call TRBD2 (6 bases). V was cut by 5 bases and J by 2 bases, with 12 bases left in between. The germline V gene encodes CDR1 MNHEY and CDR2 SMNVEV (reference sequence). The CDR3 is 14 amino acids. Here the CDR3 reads CASSLSSVQETQYF. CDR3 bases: TGTGCCAGCAGTCTCTCTAGCGTTCAAGAGACCCAGTACTTC.

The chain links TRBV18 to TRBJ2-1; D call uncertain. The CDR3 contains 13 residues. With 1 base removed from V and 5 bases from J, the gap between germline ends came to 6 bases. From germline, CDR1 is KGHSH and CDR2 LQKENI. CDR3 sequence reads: CASSPRANNEQFF. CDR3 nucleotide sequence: TGTGCCAGCTCACCACGGGCGAACAATGAGCAGTTCTTC.

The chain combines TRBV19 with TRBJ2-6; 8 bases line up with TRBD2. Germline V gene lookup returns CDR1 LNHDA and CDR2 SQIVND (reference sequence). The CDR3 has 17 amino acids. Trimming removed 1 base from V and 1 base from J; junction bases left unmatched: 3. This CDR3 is CASSIAGGASGANVLTF. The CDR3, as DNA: TGTGCCAGTAGTATAGCCGGGGGGGCGTCTGGGGCCAACGTCCTGACTTTC.

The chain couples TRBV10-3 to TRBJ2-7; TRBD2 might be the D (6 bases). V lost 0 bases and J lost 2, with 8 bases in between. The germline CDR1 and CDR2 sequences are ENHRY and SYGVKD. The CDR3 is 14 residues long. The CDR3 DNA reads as TGTGCCATCAGTGAGTCCCCTAGCGCCTACGAGCAGTACTTC. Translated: CAISESPSAYEQYF.